This T cell receptor beta chain emerged from a study of type 1 regulatory T cells listed by TCRdb under 2021. Regarding the complete study: The study characterized an in vitro protocol that generated a Tr1-enriched, alloantigen-specific CD4 T cell product named T-allo10. Patients with hematological malignancies who were receiving allogeneic hematopoietic stem cell transplantation were the group in which T-allo10 was being clinically evaluated.

A word on this clonotype: The target of this receptor is not known. Base qualities are not at hand, and no much larger clone is one base apart.

Trimming removed 6 bases from V and 3 bases from J, leaving 12 bases between the germline ends. Reading from cysteine to phenylalanine, the CDR3 counts 13 amino acids. The DNA shown is the 39-base CDR3, in frame from base 1. Based on the germline V gene, the CDR1 and CDR2 sequences are KGHSH and LQKENI. TCRdb records Illumina MiSeq as the sequencer. TCRdb handled the public reads itself, with Q25 trimming in fastp and clone calling in MiXCR, and kept productive beta chains. Rows with a matching CDR3 protein are joined into one entry that keeps the most common DNA and genes. A total of over 55,000 distinct CDR3 sequences appear in this sample, around 63% of them only once. Clones ranked in the top ten supply 7% to 9.5% of the sample. According to the description, T-allo10 cells that came from the donor were anergic, were specific for host alloantigens, and could carry out alloantigen-specific suppression.

Sequenced material: cultured T cells, either the whole culture or a sorted T cell fraction (not recorded which). The sample's cell subset or site label, decoded: Tr1-enriched cell product generated in vitro against host alloantigens. The receptor was isolated from a human donor in good health. The sequence joins TRBV18 to TRBJ2-7; a weak D assignment points to TRBD2 (6 bases agree). The CDR3 protein is CASSRDSNYEQYF. The DNA is TGTGCCAGCTCGCGGGACTCGAACTACGAGCAGTACTTC.